Shown below are 12 T cell receptor beta chains from a single sample sequenced in a study of cytomegalovirus exposure and HLA in healthy donors. With 60 Vbeta and 13 Jbeta primers, the PCR was carried out. Measured with immunoSEQ multiplex PCR; TCRdb has only the in-frame clones, and not every one. The data contain roughly 170,000 clones, 75% to 85% of them singletons. The sample taken for sequencing was PBMCs. The receptor source for this set is a boy between 10 and 17 years old in good health and CMV-seronegative.

The chain couples TRBV29-1 to TRBJ1-1; D possibly corresponds to TRBD1 (5 bases). The CDR3 runs 14 residues. The V and J ends lost 5 bases and 3 bases respectively, with 16 bases between them. Germline V gene lookup returns CDR1 SQVTM and CDR2 ANQGSEA. The CDR3 coding sequence is TGCAGCGTTAGTCGGGGGATTGGGGACACTGAAGCTTTCTTT. Protein product: CSVSRGIGDTEAFF. The variable domain in full, completed from reference TRBV29-1 and TRBJ1-1, reads SAVISQKPSRDICQRGTSLTIQCQVDSQVTMMFWYRQQPGQSLTLIATANQGSEATYESGFVIDKFPISRPNLTFSTLTVSNMSPEDSSIYLCSVSRGIGDTEAFFGQGTRLTVV.

The chain carries TRBV4-1 and TRBJ2-7, with TRBD1 identical over 8 bases. The V gene's germline CDR1 is MGHRA and CDR2 YSYEKL. With 4 bases clipped from V and 5 bases from J, the junction kept 19 bases outside the gene matches. This CDR3 spans 18 amino acids. Written as DNA, the CDR3 is TGCGCCAGCAGCCTTTACCCCCAAGCGGCAGGGGGCAACGACGAGCAGTACTTC. It is translated as CASSLYPQAAGGNDEQYF.

J is TRBJ1-5 and V is TRBV21-1; the table's D call of TRBD1 was not tested on the DNA. TRBV21-1 is listed as a pseudogene. There are 17 residues in the CDR3. CDR3 loop: CASSKGHRGRFEQPQHF. The CDR3 region has the DNA TGTGCCAGCAGCAAAGGTCACAGGGGCCGGTTTGAACAGCCCCAGCATTTT.

This clone turned up a few times. The V call is TRBV6-1, the J call TRBJ2-5; D remains unclear. The J call may be mistaken, given a closer DNA end match to TRBJ2-7. The CDR3 consists of 15 residues. From germline, CDR1 is MNHNS and CDR2 SASEGT. The CDR3 region has the DNA TGTGCCAGCCTCAGTGCCCTCCCCGCCGGGTACGAGCAGTACTTC. Amino acids: CASLSALPAGYEQYF.

The V call is TRBV29-1, the J call TRBJ2-2, with 10 bases aligning to TRBD2. Losses at the gene ends were 4 bases for V and 3 bases for J; bases not matched to a gene: 5. The CDR3 consists of 15 residues. CDR1 is SQVTM and CDR2 is ANQGSEA in the germline V gene. CDR3 bases: TGCAGCGTTGGTAGCGGGGGGATTTACACCGGGGAGCTGTTTTTT. It translates to CSVGSGGIYTGELFF.

The CDR3 spells CATSRDANQPQHF. The CDR3, as DNA: TGTGCCACCAGCAGAGATGCGAATCAGCCCCAGCATTTT. V and J are TRBV15 and TRBJ1-5, with D hard to call. V was clipped by 0 bases and J by 4 bases, with 4 bases between them. In germline, CDR1 is LNHNV, CDR2 YYDKDF (reference sequence). The CDR3 covers 13 residues.

The chain combines TRBV6-1 with TRBJ2-1; weak D call: TRBD1 (6 bases). With 8 bases removed from V and 0 bases from J, the gap between germline ends came to 14 bases. In germline, CDR1 is MNHNS, CDR2 SASEGT. CDR3 length equals 15 residues. The DNA of the CDR3 is TGTGCCAGCCGATGGACAGTCGGCTCCTACAATGAGCAGTTCTTC. Protein product: CASRWTVGSYNEQFF.

V usage is TRBV11-2 and J usage is TRBJ2-7; TRBD2 matches 7 bases. The CDR3 runs 14 residues. V lost 4 bases, J lost 2 bases, and 5 bases stayed unmatched. Germline V lookup: CDR1 SGHAT, CDR2 FQNNGV. CDR3 sequence (DNA): TGTGCCAGCAGCTCCACTAGCGTCACCTACGAGCAGTACTTC. This translates into CASSSTSVTYEQYF.

The chain employs TRBV7-9 and TRBJ1-2; D perhaps matches TRBD1 (6 bases). The germline V and J ends were trimmed by 5 bases and 11 bases, with 18 bases remaining between them. The germline V gene encodes CDR1 SEHNR and CDR2 FQNEAQ (reference sequence). This CDR3 region has 13 residues. The CDR3 reads CASSARVGARYTF. CDR3 nucleotides: TGTGCCAGCAGCGCTCGGGTGGGGGCCCGATACACCTTC.

V gene TRBV25-1 combines with J gene TRBJ1-1; unclear D gene. V was cut by 2 bases and J by 0 bases, with 13 bases left in between. The germline gives CDR1 MGHDK, CDR2 SYGVNS. The CDR3 sequence is 16 residues long. The CDR3 coding sequence is TGTGCCAGCAGTGAAGATTTCTTTACATTGAACACTGAAGCTTTCTTT. Its translation is CASSEDFFTLNTEAFF.

This chain links TRBV14 with TRBJ1-1; D not certain. The CDR3 spans 15 residues. Trimming pared 0 bases from V and 11 bases from J, leaving 19 bases between. Germline CDR1 SGHDN, CDR2 FVKESK. CDR3 region: CASSQDLVLRSGAFF. The CDR3 DNA reads TGTGCCAGCAGCCAAGATCTGGTGCTCAGGTCGGGGGCTTTCTTT.

This clone was observed a handful of times. V and J are TRBV7-3 and TRBJ2-1; 10 bases match TRBD2. The V gene's germline CDR1 is SGHTA and CDR2 FQGTGA. Trimming removed 3 bases from V and 4 bases from J; junction bases left unmatched: 3. The CDR3 extends over 15 amino acids. The CDR3: CASSLGTSDYNEQFF. CDR3 bases: TGTGCCAGCAGCTTGGGGACTAGCGATTACAATGAGCAGTTCTTC. The full variable domain, with the rest looked up from reference TRBV7-3 and TRBJ2-1, is GAGVSQTPSNKVTEKGKYVELRCDPISGHTALYWYRQSLGQGPEFLIYFQGTGAADDSGLPNDRFFAVRPEGSVSTLKIQRTERGDSAVYLCASSLGTSDYNEQFFGPGTRLTVL.